The 20 T cell receptor beta chains in this list originate from one sample, sequenced in a study of T cell responses to AZD1222 COVID-19 vaccine (dated by TCRdb to 2020 to 2023). Receptor amplification or capture employed the immunoSEQ multiplex PCR assay. Sourced from immuneACCESS, this table was stored by TCRdb with only in-frame sequences that have V and J called. A share of the clones is absent; for the studies checked, an unresolved V gene accounts for under half, and the remainder has no known explanation. The sample table lists some 110,000 clones, 88% of them with a count of one. The ten largest clones capture approximately 10% of the sample. This specimen's time point label, interpreted: baseline before first vaccination. The sequenced sample was peripheral blood, obtained on day 0 of AZD1222 vaccination. All receptors derive from an adult in good health.

J is TRBJ1-6 and V is TRBV4-2; D possibly corresponds to TRBD1 (6 bases). From germline, CDR1 is LGHNA and CDR2 YNFKEQ. This CDR3 spans 17 amino acids. V dropped 1 base and J dropped 7 bases, with 17 bases sitting between them. CDR3: CASSQGDVGQGNSPLHF. The CDR3 region has the DNA TGTGCCAGCAGCCAAGGGGATGTGGGCCAGGGGAATTCACCCCTCCACTTT.

The chain couples TRBV3-1 (or the pseudogene TRBV3-2) to TRBJ2-5, with D possibly being TRBD1 or TRBD2 (5 bases each). V lost 0 bases to trimming and J lost 9 bases, with 23 bases between them. The germline V gene has CDR1 LGHDT and CDR2 YNNKEL (reference sequence). This CDR3 comprises 17 residues. Here the CDR3 DNA reads TGTGCCAGCAGCCAAGAAGGGGTAACGGGGCAGCCTGAGGCCCAGTACTTC. It yields the protein CASSQEGVTGQPEAQYF.

This clone showed up just a few times. The chain employs TRBV24-1 and TRBJ2-3; D perhaps matches TRBD1 (5 bases). CDR1 KGHDR and CDR2 SFDVKD come from the germline V gene. Trimming cost V 3 bases and J 0 bases, with 21 bases left between them. The CDR3 is made up of 19 amino acids. The CDR3, as DNA: TGTGCCACCAGTGATCCCTCCGCTGCTGACAGCTTTAGCACAGATACGCAGTATTTT. This codes for CATSDPSAADSFSTDTQYF.

This clone showed up just a few times. The chain uses TRBV2 and TRBJ2-1; no clear D gene. This CDR3 region has 14 residues. V shed 2 bases and J shed 5 bases, with 10 bases lying between them. Germline V CDR1 and CDR2: SNHLY, FYNNEI. The chain's CDR3 is CASSENAVDNEQFF. The CDR3 region has the DNA TGTGCCAGCAGTGAAAACGCAGTCGACAATGAGCAGTTCTTC. Full variable domain (remainder filled in from reference TRBV2 and TRBJ2-1): EPEVTQTPSHQVTQMGQEVILRCVPISNHLYFYWYRQILGQKVEFLVSFYNNEISEKSEIFDDQFSVERPDGSNFTLKIRSTKLEDSAMYFCASSENAVDNEQFFGPGTRLTVL.

This clone has only one observation. The J gene is TRBJ2-7, the V gene TRBV14; the match to TRBD2 covers 11 bases. The V segment lost 4 bases and the J segment 2 bases; nucleotides outside the gene matches: 10. Germline V gene lookup returns CDR1 SGHDN and CDR2 FVKESK. The CDR3 spans 17 residues. CDR3 DNA: TGTGCCAGCAGCCCCGGGACTAGCGGAGCGAGTACCTACGAGCAGTACTTC. Encoded protein: CASSPGTSGASTYEQYF.

The chain is built from TRBV30 and TRBJ2-7; 7 bases map to TRBD1. Germline V CDR1 and CDR2: GTSNPN, SVGIG (reference sequence). Trimming took 5 bases from V and 4 from J; bases not matched to a gene: 11. This CDR3 is built from 14 residues. CDR3 protein: CAWDTGAGLYEQYF. DNA of the CDR3: TGTGCCTGGGACACAGGGGCGGGTTTGTACGAGCAGTACTTC.

This clone appeared once. The chain employs TRBV20-1 and TRBJ2-3, with 12 bases matching TRBD2. The V and J ends lost 5 bases and 9 bases, in that order; junction bases with no gene match: 0. The CDR3 totals 11 residues. The V gene's germline CDR1 is DFQATT and CDR2 SNEGSKA (reference sequence). CDR3 region: CSAGTSGTQYF. In DNA form, the CDR3 reads TGCAGTGCTGGGACTAGCGGGACGCAGTATTTT.

The V gene is TRBV9, the J gene TRBJ2-1, with 12 bases matching TRBD2. J gave up 5 bases and V 2 bases, and 5 bases lay outside the gene matches. The CDR3 consists of 16 residues. The germline CDR1 and CDR2 sequences are SGDLS and YYNGEE. The DNA for the CDR3 is TGTGCCAGCAGCGTCCTACTAGCGGGAGGCGACAATGAGCAGTTCTTC. Its translation is CASSVLLAGGDNEQFF.

This clone has just a few counts. The chain is built from TRBV11-2 and TRBJ2-3; D is unresolved. Germline V gene lookup returns CDR1 SGHAT and CDR2 FQNNGV. The CDR3 is 14 amino acids. Trimming shortened V by 2 bases and J by 4 bases, and 10 bases separated the two germline ends. The CDR3: CASSLNAPADTQYF. CDR3 sequence (DNA): TGTGCCAGCAGCTTAAATGCGCCGGCAGATACGCAGTATTTT.

The chain employs TRBV27 and TRBJ1-2; the D is unclear. CDR3 length: 14 amino acids. The V end was cut by 0 bases, the J end by 3 bases, with 8 bases between. Germline V gives CDR1 MNHEY, CDR2 SMNVEV (reference sequence). DNA for the CDR3: TGTGCCAGCAGTTTATCAGCGGTGGACTATGGCTACACCTTC. This gives the protein CASSLSAVDYGYTF.

This chain connects TRBV10-3 to TRBJ2-2, with 14 bases matching TRBD2. Germline V lookup: CDR1 ENHRY, CDR2 SYGVKD. The J segment lost 2 bases and the V segment lost 5 bases, leaving 4 bases of the junction unmatched. The CDR3 consists of 17 residues. CDR3 DNA: TGTGCCATCAGTAAAGGACTAGCGGGAGGAAACACCGGGGAGCTGTTTTTT. This codes for CAISKGLAGGNTGELFF.

The J gene is TRBJ1-2, the V gene TRBV27; D remains unclear. V gave up 5 bases and J gave up 2 bases, with 3 bases separating them. The germline V gene has CDR1 MNHEY and CDR2 SMNVEV (reference sequence). There are 11 residues in the CDR3. DNA of the CDR3: TGTGCCAGCAGTGACAACTATGGCTACACCTTC. It codes for CASSDNYGYTF.

This rearrangement joins TRBV28 to TRBJ1-1; 10 bases align to TRBD1. The CDR3 sequence is 13 residues long. V lost 3 bases to trimming and J lost 7 bases; unmatched junction nucleotides: 2. Germline CDR1 MDHEN, CDR2 SYDVKM. The CDR3 is CASSLGQGHEAFF. CDR3 sequence (DNA): TGTGCCAGCAGTTTGGGACAGGGGCATGAAGCTTTCTTT. The full variable domain, in which reference TRBV28 and TRBJ1-1 provide the parts outside the CDR3, is DVKVTQSSRYLVKRTGEKVFLECVQDMDHENMFWYRQDPGLGLRLIYFSYDVKMKEKGDIPEGYSVSREKKERFSLILESASTNQTSMYLCASSLGQGHEAFFGQGTRLTVV.

J is TRBJ1-3 and V is TRBV19; 7 bases agree with TRBD1. J lost 3 bases, V lost 5 bases, and 7 bases had no gene match. There are 15 residues in the CDR3. CDR1 and CDR2 (germline): LNHDA, SQIVND (reference sequence). The CDR3 bases are TGTGCCAGTAGTGCGAGCAGGGGGAATGGAAACACCATATATTTT. Translation: CASSASRGNGNTIYF.

The genes are TRBV12-2 and TRBJ2-3; the DNA was not used to check the table's D call, TRBD2. TRBV12-2 is given as a pseudogene. This CDR3 spans 13 amino acids. CDR3 sequence (DNA): TGTGCAAGCCCTGCGGGAGTAGGAGATACGCAGTATTTT. Amino acids: CASPAGVGDTQYF.

The rearrangement joins TRBV29-1 to TRBJ2-7, with 9 bases lining up with TRBD1. J gave up 2 bases and V 3 bases, and 2 bases lay outside the gene matches. The CDR3 runs to 13 residues. The germline V gene has CDR1 SQVTM and CDR2 ANQGSEA. Here the CDR3 reads CSVEGTGTYEQYF. The CDR3 DNA sequence: TGCAGCGTTGAGGGGACAGGGACCTACGAGCAGTACTTC.

The V call is TRBV11-2, the J call TRBJ2-3; maybe TRBD2 (5 bases). This CDR3 is 16 amino acids long. Germline-derived CDR1 and CDR2 are SGHAT and FQNNGV. The V end was cut by 1 base, the J end by 0 bases, with 11 bases between. CDR3 coding DNA: TGTGCCAGCAGCTTAGGCCGGGATTTTAGCACAGATACGCAGTATTTT. Its protein product is CASSLGRDFSTDTQYF.

As for this clone: Other nucleotide sequences in the sample specify the same CDR3. CDR3 sequence: CASSFSVNQPQHF. The CDR3 DNA is TGTGCCAGCAGTTTTTCTGTAAATCAGCCCCAGCATTTT. The rearrangement joins TRBV28 to TRBJ1-5; D remains unclear. Germline CDR1 MDHEN, CDR2 SYDVKM. The V end was cut by 3 bases, the J end by 4 bases, with 7 bases between. This CDR3 is built from 13 residues. Complete variable domain (other parts from reference TRBV28 and TRBJ1-5): DVKVTQSSRYLVKRTGEKVFLECVQDMDHENMFWYRQDPGLGLRLIYFSYDVKMKEKGDIPEGYSVSREKKERFSLILESASTNQTSMYLCASSFSVNQPQHFGDGTRLSIL.

Only a few counts were recorded for this clone. V gene TRBV14 combines with J gene TRBJ2-6, with no clear D. Germline loops: CDR1 SGHDN, CDR2 FVKESK. V was shortened by 4 bases and J by 0 bases, with 13 bases between the two germline ends. The CDR3 spans 17 residues. The CDR3 sequence: CASSLPHGYSGANVLTF. The DNA of the CDR3 is TGTGCCAGCAGCCTACCACACGGTTACTCTGGGGCCAACGTCCTGACTTTC.

The J gene is TRBJ1-6, the V gene TRBV6-1, with D uncertain. Germline CDR1 MNHNS, CDR2 SASEGT. V lost 1 base, J lost 13 bases, and 11 bases lay in between. CDR3 size: 13 residues. CDR3 sequence (DNA): TGTGCCAGCAGTGAAGAGGAGACAACGCCCCTCCACTTT. It translates to CASSEEETTPLHF.